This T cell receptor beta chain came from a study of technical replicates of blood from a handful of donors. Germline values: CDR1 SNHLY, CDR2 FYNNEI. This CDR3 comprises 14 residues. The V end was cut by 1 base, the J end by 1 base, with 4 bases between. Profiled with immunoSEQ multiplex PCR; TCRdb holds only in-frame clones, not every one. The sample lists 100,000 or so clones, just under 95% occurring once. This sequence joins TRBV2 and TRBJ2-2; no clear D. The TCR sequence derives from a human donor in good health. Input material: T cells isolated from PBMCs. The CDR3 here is CASSEGGNTGELFF. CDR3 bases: TGTGCCAGCAGTGAAGGAGGGAACACCGGGGAGCTGTTTTTT.